The 13 T cell receptor beta chains below all came from one sample that was sequenced in a study of cytotoxic CD8 clonotypes in ibrutinib-treated CLL. Sequencing was performed with immunoSEQ multiplex PCR; in TCRdb, only in-frame clones are kept and a portion is missing. The sample lists around 25,000 clones; about two thirds were seen once. Source: PBMCs, taken at disease progression, from a patient treated with ibrutinib. The receptors originated from a human donor with chronic lymphocytic leukemia.

V usage is TRBV7-8 and J usage is TRBJ2-1; 10 bases align to TRBD1. The length of the CDR3 is 16 residues. The germline V gene has CDR1 SGHVS and CDR2 FQNEAQ. V was pared by 6 bases and J by 7 bases, with 12 bases of the junction left unmatched. The CDR3 loop is CASSALRTGGGNEQFF. DNA of the CDR3: TGTGCCAGCAGTGCTCTGAGGACAGGGGGAGGTAATGAGCAGTTCTTC.

This rearrangement joins TRBV7-9 to TRBJ2-2; D gene ambiguous. The CDR3 extends over 16 amino acids. The germline V and J ends were trimmed by 5 bases and 1 base, with 14 bases remaining between them. CDR1 is SEHNR and CDR2 is FQNEAQ in the germline V gene (reference sequence). This CDR3 reads CASSLSRAVNTGELFF. CDR3 DNA: TGTGCCAGCAGCCTATCTCGTGCAGTGAACACCGGGGAGCTGTTTTTT.

This clone has ten or more counts. The gene calls are TRBV10-3 and TRBJ2-7, with 11 bases fitting TRBD2. Germline V CDR1 and CDR2: ENHRY, SYGVKD. The V and J ends lost 4 bases and 2 bases, in that order; junction bases with no gene match: 1. The CDR3 has 14 residues. CDR3 nucleotides: TGTGCCATCAGTGGACTAGCGGGGACCTACGAGCAGTACTTC. Residues: CAISGLAGTYEQYF.

J is TRBJ1-2 and V is TRBV29-1; 8 nucleotides line up with TRBD1. Losses at the gene ends were 2 bases for V and 6 bases for J; bases not matched to a gene: 5. CDR3 length: 13 amino acids. Germline V gene sequence: CDR1 SQVTM, CDR2 ANQGSEA. CDR3 protein: CSVESRGLNGYTF. The CDR3 DNA sequence: TGCAGCGTTGAAAGCAGGGGGCTGAATGGCTACACCTTC.

The chain joins TRBV15 to TRBJ1-4, with no clear D. This CDR3 region has 15 residues. CDR1 and CDR2 from the germline V gene are LNHNV and YYDKDF (reference sequence). V was cut by 5 bases and J by 3 bases, with 13 bases left in between. In DNA, the CDR3 is TGTGCCACCAGCGCCTCCAGGCCATCTAATGAAAAACTGTTTTTT. Translation: CATSASRPSNEKLFF.

CDR3 region: CASSLGYNEQFF. The CDR3 DNA reads as TGTGCCAGCAGCTTAGGTTACAATGAGCAGTTCTTC. The chain uses TRBV11-2 and TRBJ2-1, with D uncertain. V lost 1 base and J lost 4, with 2 bases in between. The length of the CDR3 is 12 residues. Germline values: CDR1 SGHAT, CDR2 FQNNGV.

The V and J genes are TRBV7-2 and TRBJ1-2, with D possibly TRBD1 on 6 matching bases. Germline assignment: CDR1 SGHTA and CDR2 FQGNSA. The CDR3 covers 15 residues. V lost 4 bases, J lost 5 bases, and 17 bases lay in between. CDR3 DNA: TGTGCCAGCAGCTCCATGACGGGGGCGATTTATGGCTACACCTTC. Its translation: CASSSMTGAIYGYTF.

J is TRBJ1-1 and V is TRBV6-1; maybe TRBD1 (5 bases). Germline V gives CDR1 MNHNS, CDR2 SASEGT. The germline V and J ends were trimmed by 0 bases and 8 bases, with 19 bases remaining between them. This CDR3 contains 16 residues. The CDR3 spells CASSEAPSLARDEAFF. CDR3 sequence (DNA): TGTGCCAGCAGTGAAGCGCCCTCTTTGGCCAGGGACGAAGCTTTCTTT.

This chain connects TRBV11-2 to TRBJ2-2, with 8 bases lining up with TRBD1. The length of the CDR3 is 17 residues. The V segment lost 5 bases and the J segment 6 bases; nucleotides outside the gene matches: 14. CDR1 and CDR2 from the germline V gene are SGHAT and FQNNGV. The CDR3 spells CASSHVLAPGGPGELFF. For the CDR3, the DNA is TGTGCCAGCAGCCACGTGCTGGCTCCAGGGGGCCCCGGGGAGCTGTTTTTT.

The CDR3 DNA sequence: TGTGCCAGCAGCCCGTTGAGGACAGGTTCGGGAGGCTACACCTTC. Translation: CASSPLRTGSGGYTF. V is TRBV21-1 and J is TRBJ1-2; the table's D call of TRBD1 was not tested on the DNA. TRBV21-1 is a listed pseudogene. CDR3 length equals 15 residues.

This rearrangement joins TRBV7-3 to TRBJ2-7; 7 positions agree with TRBD2. The CDR3 runs 15 residues. V lost 2 bases and J lost 0; bases outside the gene matches: 4. CDR1 SGHTA and CDR2 FQGTGA come from the germline V gene. CDR3 coding DNA: TGTGCCAGCAGCTTATCCGGGGGGAGCTCCTACGAGCAGTACTTC. Protein sequence: CASSLSGGSSYEQYF.

The V gene is TRBV6-5, the J gene TRBJ1-1; weak D call: TRBD1 (5 bases). The CDR3 length is 13 residues. Per the germline V gene, CDR1 is MNHEY and CDR2 is SVGAGI. Trimming removed 5 bases from V and 1 base from J, with 8 bases in between. CDR3 DNA: TGTGCCAGCAGTAGGGACCCGAACACTGAAGCTTTCTTT. Translated, it gives CASSRDPNTEAFF.

A few counts support this clone. The chain carries TRBV6-1 and TRBJ1-4; possibly TRBD1 for D (6 bases). Between the trimmed V and J ends, which lost 4 bases and 5 bases, there was a span of 14 bases. Germline V gene lookup returns CDR1 MNHNS and CDR2 SASEGT. CDR3 length equals 15 residues. The CDR3 loop reads CASSVGGNLNEKLFF. DNA of the CDR3: TGTGCCAGCAGTGTAGGGGGGAACCTAAATGAAAAACTGTTTTTT.